The next 10 T cell receptor beta chains were all read from a single sample in a study of response to subunit inactivated influenza vaccine. TCRdb called the RT-PCR reads again in MiXCR, with one record for every CDR3 protein. The sample shows roughly 700,000 distinct CDR3 sequences, 14% of them seen only once. The sample was PBMCs from blood, taken approximately 15 days before vaccination. The receptors shown here come from a man aged 50 to 60 who received an inactivated influenza vaccine.

V and J are TRBV11-2 and TRBJ2-1; 10 bases are a match to TRBD2. The CDR3 totals 20 residues. CDR1 is SGHAT, CDR2 FQNNGV, per germline. V shed 5 bases and J 1 base; nucleotides not matched to a gene: 17. The CDR3 is CASSNPSGGTWGSSYNEQFF. The CDR3 DNA reads as TGTGCCAGCAGCAACCCTAGCGGGGGAACATGGGGTTCGTCCTACAATGAGCAGTTCTTC.

This clonotype was detected ten times or more. This chain uses TRBV4-3 with TRBJ2-1, with 11 bases lining up with TRBD2. The CDR3 runs 18 residues. Germline-derived CDR1 and CDR2 are LGHNA and YSLEER. J gave up 4 bases and V 3 bases, and 11 bases lay outside the gene matches. The CDR3 loop is CASSQVLAGGSLYNEQFF. CDR3 coding DNA: TGCGCCAGCAGCCAGGTCCTAGCGGGGGGATCCTTATACAATGAGCAGTTCTTC.

This clonotype was seen more than once but under ten times. The chain links TRBV2 to TRBJ1-1, with D perhaps matching TRBD1 (5 bases). The CDR3 sequence is 15 residues long. Per the germline V gene, CDR1 is SNHLY and CDR2 is FYNNEI. With 6 bases removed from V and 6 bases from J, the gap between germline ends came to 20 bases. The DNA of the CDR3 is TGTGCCAGCAGGGGAGGGGTGGGGTTGGACGCTGAAGCTTTCTTT. This gives the protein CASRGGVGLDAEAFF.

This rearrangement joins TRBV5-6 to TRBJ2-3; TRBD2 matches 10 bases. This CDR3 is 15 amino acids long. Per germline, CDR1 SGHDT and CDR2 YYEEEE. After removal of 3 bases from V and 5 bases from J, the junction contained 6 bases not matched to a gene. DNA for the CDR3: TGTGCCAGCAGCTCGGGACTAGCGTTTAGAGATACGCAGTATTTT. This sequence encodes CASSSGLAFRDTQYF.

In its sample, this clonotype was seen many times. This chain links TRBV5-1 with TRBJ2-5; D not certain. The germline V gene encodes CDR1 SGHRS and CDR2 YFSETQ. The CDR3 covers 13 residues. The germline V and J ends were trimmed by 4 bases and 1 base, with 8 bases remaining between them. The CDR3 DNA reads as TGCGCCAGCAGCCCGCTAACCCAAGAGACCCAGTACTTC. Its translation: CASSPLTQETQYF. Complete variable domain (other parts from reference TRBV5-1 and TRBJ2-5): KAGVTQTPRYLIKTRGQQVTLSCSPISGHRSVSWYQQTPGQGLQFLFEYFSETQRNKGNFPGRFSGRQFSNSRSEMNVSTLELGDSALYLCASSPLTQETQYFGPGTRLLVL.

This clonotype was recorded a few times. The CDR3 sequence: CASSQTHQLNTGELFF. The CDR3 DNA reads as TGTGCCAGCAGCCAAACACACCAACTGAACACCGGGGAGCTGTTTTTT. This chain connects TRBV3-1 to TRBJ2-2; D is undetermined. The V gene lost 2 bases and the J gene lost 1 base, with 11 bases spanning the gap. This CDR3 spans 16 amino acids. Germline CDR1 and CDR2: LGHDT and YNNKEL (reference sequence).

The V and J genes are TRBV4-2 and TRBJ1-2; no clear D. The V gene's germline CDR1 is LGHNA and CDR2 YNFKEQ. Trimming left V 1 base short and J 3 bases short, with 15 bases between. This CDR3 has 16 residues. CDR3 amino acids: CASSQVGRVSDYGYTF. CDR3 sequence (DNA): TGTGCCAGCAGCCAAGTGGGCCGAGTCTCGGACTATGGCTACACCTTC.

The chain combines TRBV6-5 with TRBJ1-6, with a possible D match to TRBD1 (5 bases). The V and J ends lost 0 bases and 7 bases respectively, with 13 bases between them. The CDR3 runs 16 residues. Germline loops: CDR1 MNHEY, CDR2 SVGAGI. CDR3 DNA sequence: TGTGCCAGCAGTTACTCGGCCGGGGGATTGAATTCACCCCTCCACTTT. Its protein is CASSYSAGGLNSPLHF.

The rearrangement uses TRBV4-3 and TRBJ2-3; 12 bases agree with TRBD2. Germline V CDR1 and CDR2: LGHNA, YSLEER. This CDR3 has 16 amino acids. After removal of 1 base from V and 5 bases from J, the junction contained 4 bases not matched to a gene. The CDR3 DNA sequence: TGCGCCAGCAGCCAAGGGCTAGCGGGAGGGGTAGATACGCAGTATTTT. Protein: CASSQGLAGGVDTQYF.

Ten or more counts support this clonotype. The chain is built from TRBV6-5 and TRBJ2-2; no reliable D call. The germline V and J ends were trimmed by 4 bases and 6 bases, with 18 bases remaining between them. The germline gives CDR1 MNHEY, CDR2 SVGAGI. The CDR3 loop spans 16 amino acids. CDR3 DNA sequence: TGTGCCAGCAGTTCCCAATCGAGGCTGGGTTCCGGGGAGCTGTTTTTT. Translating gives CASSSQSRLGSGELFF.